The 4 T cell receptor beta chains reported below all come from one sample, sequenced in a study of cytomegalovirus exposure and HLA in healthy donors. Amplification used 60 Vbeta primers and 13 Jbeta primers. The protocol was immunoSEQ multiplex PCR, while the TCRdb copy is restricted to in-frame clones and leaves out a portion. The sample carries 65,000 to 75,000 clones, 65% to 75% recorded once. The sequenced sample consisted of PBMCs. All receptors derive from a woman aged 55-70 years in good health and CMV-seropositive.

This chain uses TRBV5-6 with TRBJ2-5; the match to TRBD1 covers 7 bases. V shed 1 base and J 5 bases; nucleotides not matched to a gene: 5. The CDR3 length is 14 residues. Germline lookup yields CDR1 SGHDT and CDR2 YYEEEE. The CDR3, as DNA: TGTGCCAGCAGCTTGATCGGCAGGGGGGAGACCCAGTACTTC. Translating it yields CASSLIGRGETQYF.

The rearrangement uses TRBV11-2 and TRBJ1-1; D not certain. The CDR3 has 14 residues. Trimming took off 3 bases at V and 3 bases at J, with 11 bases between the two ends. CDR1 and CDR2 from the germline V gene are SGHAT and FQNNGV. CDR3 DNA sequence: TGTGCCAGCAGCTTGAGGTGGCGAGACACTGAAGCTTTCTTT. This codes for CASSLRWRDTEAFF.

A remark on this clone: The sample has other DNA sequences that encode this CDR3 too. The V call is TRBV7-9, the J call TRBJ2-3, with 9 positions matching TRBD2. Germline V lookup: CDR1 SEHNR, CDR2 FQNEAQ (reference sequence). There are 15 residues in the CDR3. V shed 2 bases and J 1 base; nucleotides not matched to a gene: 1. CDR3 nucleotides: TGTGCCAGCAGCTTATTAGCGGGAGGCACAGATACGCAGTATTTT. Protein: CASSLLAGGTDTQYF.

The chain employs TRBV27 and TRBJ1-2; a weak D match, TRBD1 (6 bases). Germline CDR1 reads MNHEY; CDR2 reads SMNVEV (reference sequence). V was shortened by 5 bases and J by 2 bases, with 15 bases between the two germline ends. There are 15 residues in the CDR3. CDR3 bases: TGTGCCAGCAGTCCCGGGACACCGTGGAACTATGGCTACACCTTC. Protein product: CASSPGTPWNYGYTF.